Included here is one T cell receptor (beta chain) sequence, with context. Antigen: not known. This sample stems from a study of blood T cells in healthy people across ages. Study-level points and caveats: With unsorted PBMCs, a conclusive comparison of naive versus antigen-experienced cells was not possible.

Per the germline V gene, CDR1 is SEHNR and CDR2 is FQNEAQ (reference sequence). Trimming pared 3 bases from V and 3 bases from J, leaving 12 bases between. This CDR3 has 14 residues. Combining a sample-barcoded 5' primer with a J-beta primer mix, a second PCR ran for about 7 to 12 cycles. TCRdb re-called the 5' RACE reads through MiXCR, storing one row per CDR3 protein. Of 1.5 million or so distinct CDR3 sequences in the sample, 40% to 45% were seen once. Peripheral blood was drawn, about 10 milliliters per donor. The sequence derives from a woman aged 18-35 years in good health. Sequenced input: blood. The chain combines TRBV7-9 with TRBJ2-7; D may correspond to TRBD1 or TRBD2 (5 bases each). CDR3 sequence: CASSFTGLLYEQYF. The CDR3, as DNA: TGTGCCAGCAGCTTCACAGGACTGCTCTACGAGCAGTACTTC.